Listed below are T cell receptor beta chains from one sample, sequenced in a study of blood T cell repertoires in COVID-19. The data were produced by immunoSEQ multiplex PCR, yet TCRdb's version contains in-frame clones alone and is incomplete. The sample contains about 220,000 clones, roughly 90% of which appear only once. Sequences were obtained from PBMCs or T cells enriched from blood (not recorded which). These receptors all come from a woman in her twenties or thirties who had recovered from COVID-19. Both conserved end residues are part of each CDR3. A D gene is named only where the DNA matches it firmly. Expanded clones are given a class, and other clones once, few, many or no size at all.

NA	TRBV5-1	TRBJ1-4	NA	TGCGCCAGCAGCTTGGCAGGACAGGAAAAACTGTTTTTT	CASSLAGQEKLFF
NA	TRBV5-1	TRBJ2-1	TRBD1	TGCGCCAGCGAGGACAGGGGACTTTCCAATGAGCAGTTCTTC	CASEDRGLSNEQFF
NA	TRBV2	TRBJ2-6	TRBD2	TGTGCCGGCCTACTAGCGTTTGACTCTGGGGCCAACGTCCTGACTTTC	CAGLLAFDSGANVLTF
many	TRBV5-1	TRBJ2-5	TRBD2	TGCGCCAGCAGCTGGGGAGGGATTCAAGAGACCCAGTACTTC	CASSWGGIQETQYF
NA	TRBV25-1	TRBJ2-7	TRBD1	TGTGCCAGCAGTGCCGGGACAGTACCCTACGAGCAGTACTTC	CASSAGTVPYEQYF
once	TRBV12-3/TRBV12-4	TRBJ2-7	TRBD1	TGTGCCAGCGGGGACAGGCGGCACGAGCAGTACTTC	CASGDRRHEQYF
NA	TRBV18	TRBJ2-1	NA	TGTGCCAGCTCACTGACAGACAATGAGCAGTTCTTC	CASSLTDNEQFF
NA	TRBV6-5	TRBJ2-7	NA	TGTGCCAGCGTCCTCAGGTGGGGGGGCGCGTACGAGCAGTACTTC	CASVLRWGGAYEQYF
NA	TRBV18	TRBJ2-3	NA	TGTGCCAGCTCACTCGGTATCGGACTTCGCGATACGCAGTATTTT	CASSLGIGLRDTQYF
NA	TRBV4-3	TRBJ2-7	NA	TGCGCCAGCAGCCAAGATTGGGCGACCTACGAGCAGTACTTC	CASSQDWATYEQYF
once	TRBV7-2	TRBJ1-5	NA	TGTGCCAGCAGCTTAGCAACGGATCAGCCCCAGCATTTT	CASSLATDQPQHF
NA	TRBV3-1/TRBV3-2	TRBJ2-3	TRBD2	TGTGCCAGCAGCCAAGCGGGGGGGACCCTGAGGGATACGCAGTATTTT	CASSQAGGTLRDTQYF
NA	TRBV27	TRBJ1-1	NA	TGTGCCAGCAGTTTATCGATGGCAGGGGTCAACACTGAAGCTTTCTTT	CASSLSMAGVNTEAFF
few	TRBV7-9	TRBJ2-1	TRBD1	TGTGCCAGCAGCTCAGGTTTGACAGGGTCTAAGGATGAGCAGTTCTTC	CASSSGLTGSKDEQFF
NA	TRBV29-1	TRBJ1-2	NA	TGCAGCGTCCACGTCGGGGGGAGGGATGGCTACACCTTC	CSVHVGGRDGYTF
NA	TRBV5-1	TRBJ1-2	NA	TGCGCCAGCAGCCGATTTCAGGAAAACTATGGCTACACCTTC	CASSRFQENYGYTF
NA	TRBV4-2	TRBJ1-3	NA	TGTGCCAGCAGCCAAGGAAGAGGTAACTCTGGAAACACCATATATTTT	CASSQGRGNSGNTIYF